Given below is one T cell receptor (beta chain) in context. Its antigen remains undetermined. No qualities accompany the bases; no much larger clone lies one base away. This record comes from a study of OX40 agonist ivuxolimab in advanced cancers. With regard to the full study: Ivuxolimab was an agonistic, fully human IgG2 monoclonal antibody directed against OX40 (CD134), a costimulatory receptor. In the dose-escalation cohort, 65% to 85% of patients were male, and the mean age was approximately 60 years with a range of roughly 23 to 79. The paper covers the monotherapy dose-escalation part of the phase I ivuxolimab trial, which included N ≈ 50 patients. Among the 50 to 55 dose-escalation patients, about 19 had hepatocellular carcinoma, roughly 15 melanoma, 9 renal cell carcinoma and 9 head and neck cancer. Three dose-escalation patients achieved partial responses, one with hepatocellular carcinoma and two with cutaneous melanoma. Intravenous ivuxolimab was administered to patients every 2 weeks at six dose levels: 0.01, 0.1, 0.3, 1.5, 3 and 10 mg/kg. Peripheral TCRbeta sequencing aimed to test whether ivuxolimab altered TCR sequence diversity and caused clonal T-cell expansion. Patients were allowed to have had prior anti-PD-1, anti-PD-L1 or anti-CTLA-4 therapy, and approximately 40% of the dose-escalation patients had been treated with checkpoint inhibitors. What the authors observed across the whole study: At doses of 0.1 to 3.0 mg/kg, clonal expansion of both CD4+ and CD8+ blood T cells was observed from baseline to week 6. Low levels of normalized T-cell clonal expansion were also seen in some patients who did not respond. Which antigens the clonally expanded peripheral T cells were specific for was not determined. After ivuxolimab, expanded clones were on average more numerous among CD8+ T cells than among CD4+ T cells. In the 0.1-3.0 mg/kg groups, partial responders were among the patients with the lowest normalized peripheral clonal expansion, particularly in CD8+ T cells.

In the germline V gene, CDR1 corresponds to SGHVS and CDR2 to FQNEAQ. The junction shows trimming of 1 base on V and 8 bases on J, plus 18 bases between the germline ends. Measured from the cysteine to the phenylalanine, the CDR3 is 16 residues long. This entry keeps only the CDR3 DNA: 48 bases, framed from base 1. Genomic DNA was isolated from the sorted cells so that the TCRbeta CDR3 region could be sequenced. The immunoSEQ Assay was used to sequence the TCRbeta CDR3 regions. The table was pulled from immuneACCESS by TCRdb, which kept in-frame rearrangements only. Such tables lose some clones; where checked, under half of the loss comes from unresolved V genes, and the rest has no known cause. Counted in this sample were approximately 80,000 clones; about 85% of them appeared once. The biggest ten clones account for over 3% of the sample. The trial excluded patients who had a history of autoimmune disease or were on systemic immunosuppression. Peripheral blood for TCR sequencing was collected from all dose cohorts at baseline, on cycle 4 day 1, and on cycle 7 day 1. The samples were taken from a phase I, first-in-human, multicenter, open-label dose-escalation trial of ivuxolimab. The trial enrolled adults with locally advanced or metastatic head and neck squamous cell, hepatocellular, melanoma or renal cell carcinoma. CD4+ and CD8+ T cells were sorted separately from peripheral blood before TCR sequencing.

Sequencing was performed on CD4+ or CD8+ T cells sorted from blood, taken in a trial of the OX40 agonist ivuxolimab. The chain is made from TRBV7-8 and TRBJ2-1; the D gene lacks a confident call. The clonotype comes from an adult with an advanced solid tumor such as melanoma, head and neck, liver or kidney cancer. The CDR3 is CASSLGGPSSGHEQFF. The DNA is TGTGCCAGCAGCTTAGGAGGACCGTCCTCCGGGCATGAGCAGTTCTTC.